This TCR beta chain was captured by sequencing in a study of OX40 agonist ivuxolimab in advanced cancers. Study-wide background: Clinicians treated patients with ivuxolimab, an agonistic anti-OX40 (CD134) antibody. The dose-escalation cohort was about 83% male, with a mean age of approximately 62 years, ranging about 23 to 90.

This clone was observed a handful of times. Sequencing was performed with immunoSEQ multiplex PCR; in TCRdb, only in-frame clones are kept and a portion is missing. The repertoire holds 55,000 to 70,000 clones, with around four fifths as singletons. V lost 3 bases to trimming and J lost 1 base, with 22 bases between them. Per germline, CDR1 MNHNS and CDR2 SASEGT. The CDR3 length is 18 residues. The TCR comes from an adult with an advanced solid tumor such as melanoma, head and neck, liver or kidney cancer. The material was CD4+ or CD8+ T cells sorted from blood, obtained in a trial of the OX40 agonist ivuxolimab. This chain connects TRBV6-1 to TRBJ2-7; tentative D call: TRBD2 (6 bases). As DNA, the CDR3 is TGTGCCAGCAGTGAGGAGGGCCCATTTTACGAGGGGTCCTACGAGCAGTACTTC. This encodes CASSEEGPFYEGSYEQYF.